This entry lists 16 T cell receptor beta chains sequenced from one sample in a study of post-analysis software for immune sequencing data (dated by TCRdb to about 2015). The full study reports these points: Significantly higher frequencies in patients than in controls were found for several TRBV segments, including TRBV5-6, TRBV5-1 and TRBV20-1.

Libraries were made using PCR. Sequencing was carried out with an Illumina HiSeq 2500. To reduce PCR and sequencing biases, unique molecular identifiers were built into the TCR beta cDNA libraries. TCRdb trimmed the raw reads at Q25, called clones with MiXCR and kept productive beta chains. Rows with one shared CDR3 protein collapse into an entry with the most common genes and DNA. The sample records hundreds of thousands of distinct CDR3 sequences, about 32% of which are singletons. In total, the top ten clones hold 0.5% to 0.6% of the sample. These receptors are not linked to any known antigen. The specimen sequenced was blood. Receptors originate from a girl aged 5-17 years with multiple sclerosis.

On this clonotype itself: This may be a read error, as it is one base from a much larger clone. The chain employs TRBV20-1 and TRBJ2-5, with D possibly TRBD1 on 6 matching bases. The CDR3 totals 16 residues. V lost 4 bases, J lost 5 bases, and 23 bases lay in between. From germline, CDR1 is DFQATT and CDR2 SNEGSKA (reference sequence). Here the CDR3 reads CSAISSMYRAGETQYF. The DNA of the CDR3 is TGCAGTGCTATTAGTAGTATGTACAGGGCCGGGGAGACCCAGTACTTC.

This clonotype was seen only a few times. The chain has TRBV5-1 and TRBJ2-5, with 13 bases identical to TRBD2. The J segment lost 5 bases and the V segment lost 3 bases, leaving 4 bases of the junction unmatched. The CDR3 length is 15 residues. CDR1 is SGHRS and CDR2 is YFSETQ in the germline V gene. CDR3 sequence reads: CASSSGLAGSETQYF. The CDR3 DNA is TGCGCCAGCAGCTCGGGACTAGCGGGAAGCGAGACCCAGTACTTC.

This clonotype was counted only a few times. The chain joins TRBV7-2 to TRBJ2-3; 10 bases fit TRBD2. CDR1 is SGHTA and CDR2 is FQGNSA in the germline V gene. There are 15 residues in the CDR3. With V trimmed by 6 bases and J by 5 bases, 8 bases remained unmatched. The DNA of the CDR3 is TGTGCCAGCAGAACAAGCGGGAGGGCCAAAGATACGCAGTATTTT. Translated: CASRTSGRAKDTQYF.

This rearrangement joins TRBV24-1 to TRBJ2-7; tentative D call: TRBD2 (6 bases). CDR3 length: 14 amino acids. Germline CDR1 reads KGHDR; CDR2 reads SFDVKD. V lost 5 bases and J 5 bases, leaving 15 bases between the germline ends. The CDR3 here is CATSGAGRIHEQYF. DNA for the CDR3: TGTGCCACCAGTGGGGCAGGGAGGATACACGAGCAGTACTTC.

This clonotype was recorded a few times. The chain joins TRBV4-1 to TRBJ1-2; D might be TRBD1 (6 bases). V dropped 0 bases and J dropped 8 bases, with 13 bases sitting between them. Germline lookup yields CDR1 MGHRA and CDR2 YSYEKL. The CDR3 runs 14 residues. This CDR3 is CASSQDTGWRGYTF. DNA of the CDR3: TGCGCCAGCAGCCAAGATACAGGGTGGCGAGGCTACACCTTC.

Comments on this clonotype: The limits of the CDR3 on the DNA are not certain, so only TCRdb's listed CDR3 is given. This chain joins TRBV9 and TRBJ2-7. Germline CDR1 and CDR2: SGDLS and YYNGEE. The CDR3 extends over 14 residues, inclusive of both ends. This CDR3 is CASSVGSGAYERYF.

The gene calls are TRBV24-1 and TRBJ2-1; either TRBD1 or TRBD2 may fit D (5 bases each). The CDR3 has 13 amino acids. V lost 4 bases and J lost 9, with 12 bases in between. Looked up from germline, CDR1 is KGHDR and CDR2 is SFDVKD. The CDR3 here is CATSEGPPTEQFF. DNA of the CDR3: TGTGCCACCAGTGAGGGACCTCCTACTGAGCAGTTCTTC.

This clonotype was counted a few times. CDR3 loop: CASSNPGRTTEAFF. The CDR3 nucleotides read TGTGCCAGCAGCAACCCGGGGAGGACGACTGAAGCTTTCTTT. The genes are TRBV7-9 and TRBJ1-1; D not resolved. This CDR3 is built from 14 residues. The V and J ends lost 5 bases and 5 bases respectively, with 15 bases between them. Germline V gene data show CDR1 as SEHNR and CDR2 as FQNEAQ (reference sequence).

The chain uses TRBV24-1 and TRBJ2-3; no reliable D call. In germline, CDR1 is KGHDR, CDR2 SFDVKD. The CDR3 has 13 amino acids. V was clipped by 3 bases and J by 4 bases, with 7 bases between them. CDR3 sequence (DNA): TGTGCCACCAGTGATGATAAAGCAGATACGCAGTATTTT. Amino acid sequence: CATSDDKADTQYF.

Only a few counts were recorded for this clonotype. The V and J genes are TRBV29-1 and TRBJ2-3, with TRBD2 matching 10 bases. The length of the CDR3 is 15 residues. Germline CDR1 SQVTM, CDR2 ANQGSEA. J lost 1 base, V lost 6 bases, and 7 bases had no gene match. The CDR3 bases are TGCAGCGTAATACTAGCGGGATCTGGCACAGATACGCAGTATTTT. Translation: CSVILAGSGTDTQYF.

In regard to this clonotype: The junction departs from the called germline gene at one end, perhaps through a read error. The chain employs TRBV9 and TRBJ1-2; D perhaps matches TRBD1 (6 bases). The CDR3 totals 16 residues. Per the germline V gene, CDR1 is SGDLS and CDR2 is YYNGEE. The CDR3 here is CASSVGTGQRNYGHTF. CDR3 coding DNA: TGTGCCAGCAGCGTAGGTACTGGACAGCGTAACTATGGCCACACCTTC.

A word on this clonotype: A much larger clone lies one base from this, so it may be a read error. The chain is built from TRBV20-1 and TRBJ2-4; perhaps D is TRBD1 or TRBD2 (5 bases each). TRBJ2-7 matches the DNA end more closely, so the J call is doubtful. This CDR3 has 15 residues. CDR1 and CDR2 from the germline V gene are DFQATT and SNEGSKA (reference sequence). CDR3 sequence: CSVTRPGRETCEQYF. The CDR3 DNA follows: TGCAGTGTTACAAGACCGGGACGGGAAACCTGCGAGCAGTACTTC.

The chain carries TRBV5-6 and TRBJ2-7; maybe TRBD2 (7 bases). Germline CDR1 SGHDT, CDR2 YYEEEE. The CDR3 is 16 residues long. Trimming left V 3 bases short and J 0 bases short, with 16 bases between. CDR3 protein: CASSSRLAGASYEQYF. DNA of the CDR3: TGTGCCAGCAGCTCACGACTAGCAGGGGCCTCCTACGAGCAGTACTTC.

The chain uses TRBV6-2 or TRBV6-3 and TRBJ2-5; 9 bases match TRBD1. The DNA end is a closer match to TRBJ2-7, so the J assignment may be wrong. From germline, CDR1 is MNHEY and CDR2 SVGEGT. The CDR3 is 13 amino acids. The CDR3: CASRITGGNEQYF. The CDR3 DNA is TGTGCCAGCAGAATAACAGGGGGCAACGAGCAGTACTTC.

This clonotype was counted between two and nine times. The chain's CDR3 is CASSAGTRANQPQHF. CDR3 nucleotide sequence: TGCGCCAGCAGCGCCGGGACCCGGGCGAATCAGCCCCAGCATTTT. V usage is TRBV5-1 and J usage is TRBJ1-5; D is perhaps TRBD1 (5 bases). V shed 4 bases and J shed 4 bases, with 15 bases lying between them. CDR3 length equals 15 residues. Germline CDR1 SGHRS, CDR2 YFSETQ.

The chain has TRBV6-4 and TRBJ2-2; D possibly corresponds to TRBD2 (6 bases). This CDR3 has 13 amino acids. Trimming took 6 bases from V and 4 from J, leaving 9 bases between them. From germline, CDR1 is MRHNA and CDR2 SNTAGT. CDR3 protein: CASSAAGTGELFF. The DNA of the CDR3 is TGTGCCAGCAGCGCAGCGGGCACCGGGGAGCTGTTTTTT.